What follows is one T cell receptor (beta chain) and its context. This clone qualifies as medium-sized (0.01 to 0.1%). The antigen it binds to is not known. No much larger clone is present one base from it, and per-base qualities are unavailable. The immunoSEQ Assay, a bias-controlled multiplex PCR, was used to amplify TCRbeta CDR3 regions from genomic DNA. In the original analysis: The number of nucleated cells in each sample was estimated by amplification of reference gene primers within the assay. To quantify the absolute abundance of each unique TCRbeta CDR3 rearrangement, sequence reads were collapsed and filtered. For each sample, productive Simpson clonality was calculated by taking the square root of Simpson's diversity index across productive rearrangements. The immuneACCESS repertoire file appears here via TCRdb, limited to in-frame rearrangements. These files lack a portion of the clones; in checked studies, under half of the deficit traces to unresolved V genes, and the cause of the others is not known. V and J calls and clone size come straight from that table; D and trimming were deduced from the DNA. This sample holds about 66,000 clones; around 92% were observed only once. Roughly 1.4% of the sample goes to the ten largest clones.

Each collaborating institution followed its own protocols to collect whole blood in K2EDTA tubes. For TCRbeta analysis, collaborators shipped samples in one of three forms: frozen whole blood, isolated PBMCs, or DNA extracted from either of those sample types. This entry comes from a study of blood T cell repertoires in COVID-19 (dated by TCRdb to 2020 to 2021). Concerning the study at large: The collaborator samples originated in the United States, Italy and Spain and spanned the acute and convalescent phases of COVID-19. The material from the prospective study consisted of cDNA or gDNA derived from T cells, B-cell-depleted T cells, or PBMCs. The dataset comprised deeply sampled blood TCRbeta repertoires from subjects exposed to, actively infected with, or recovered from COVID-19. The repertoires were released in a freely available public database intended as a resource for research on the immune response to SARS-CoV-2. Samples came from the ongoing ImmuneRACE study (first 160 participants) plus 1,254 subjects from 6 global collaborators. Sample metadata almost always included a de-identified subject ID, COVID-19 status, age in years and sex. Where HLA class I and class II types were available, the types were taken from metadata supplied by the sample provider, not from assay-based typing. Broader findings and caveats from the paper: The amount of clinical and demographic metadata varied by source and participant and was provided uncurated.

CDR1 and CDR2, looked up from the germline V gene (reference sequence), are LNHDA and SQIVND. Spanning cysteine to phenylalanine, the CDR3 consists of 15 amino acids. CDR3 DNA is the only sequence kept; it has 45 bases, read in frame from the first base. The junction shows trimming of 7 bases on V and 2 bases on J, plus 15 bases between the germline ends. Recombination connected TRBV19 to TRBJ2-4; the D region possibly corresponds to TRBD1 (5 bases align). Sequenced: peripheral blood. This clonotype was sampled from a man in his 60s with acute or convalescent COVID-19. The CDR3 reads CASKGRDLTKNIQYF. The DNA sequence is given as TGTGCCAGTAAGGGGCGAGACTTGACCAAAAACATTCAGTACTTC.